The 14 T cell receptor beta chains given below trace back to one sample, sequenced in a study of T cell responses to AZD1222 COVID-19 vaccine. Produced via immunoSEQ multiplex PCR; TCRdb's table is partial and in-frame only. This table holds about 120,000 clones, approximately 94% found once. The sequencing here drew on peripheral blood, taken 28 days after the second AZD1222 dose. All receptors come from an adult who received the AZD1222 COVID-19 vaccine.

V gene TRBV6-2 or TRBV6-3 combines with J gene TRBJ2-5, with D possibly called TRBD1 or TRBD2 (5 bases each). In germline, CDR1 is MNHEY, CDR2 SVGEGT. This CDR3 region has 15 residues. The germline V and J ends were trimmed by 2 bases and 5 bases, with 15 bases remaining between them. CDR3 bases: TGTGCCAGCAGTTACCCCTCGGGGACGGGCGAGACCCAGTACTTC. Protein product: CASSYPSGTGETQYF.

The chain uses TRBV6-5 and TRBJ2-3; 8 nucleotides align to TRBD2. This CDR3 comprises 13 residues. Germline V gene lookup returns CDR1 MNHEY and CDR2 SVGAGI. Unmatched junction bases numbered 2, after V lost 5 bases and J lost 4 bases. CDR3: CASSSGSPDTQYF. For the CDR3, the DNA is TGTGCCAGCAGTAGCGGGAGTCCAGATACGCAGTATTTT.

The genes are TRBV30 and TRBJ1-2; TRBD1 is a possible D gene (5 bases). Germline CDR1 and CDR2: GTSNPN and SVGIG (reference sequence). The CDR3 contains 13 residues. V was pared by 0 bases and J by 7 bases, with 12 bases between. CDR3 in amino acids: CAWSVPGLRGYTF. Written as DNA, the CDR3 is TGTGCCTGGAGTGTACCAGGGCTCCGTGGCTACACCTTC. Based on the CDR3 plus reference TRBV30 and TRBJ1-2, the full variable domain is SQTIHQWPATLVQPVGSPLSLECTVEGTSNPNLYWYRQAAGRGLQLLFYSVGIGQISSEVPQNLSASRPQDRQFILSSKKLLLSDSGFYLCAWSVPGLRGYTFGSGTRLTVV.

CDR3 DNA sequence: TGTGCCAGTACCAATGGGGTGGAAGCTTTCTTT. This translates into CASTNGVEAFF. The gene calls are TRBV19 and TRBJ1-1; D is unresolved. Germline CDR1 is LNHDA and CDR2 is SQIVND (reference sequence). V was shortened by 7 bases and J by 8 bases, with 11 bases between the two germline ends. This CDR3 region has 11 residues.

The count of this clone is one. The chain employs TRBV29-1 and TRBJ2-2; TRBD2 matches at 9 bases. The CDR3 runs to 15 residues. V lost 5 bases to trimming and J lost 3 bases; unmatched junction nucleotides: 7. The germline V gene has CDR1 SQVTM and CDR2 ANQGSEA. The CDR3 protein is CSVPATSGDTGELFF. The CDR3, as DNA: TGCAGCGTTCCTGCGACTAGCGGTGACACCGGGGAGCTGTTTTTT.

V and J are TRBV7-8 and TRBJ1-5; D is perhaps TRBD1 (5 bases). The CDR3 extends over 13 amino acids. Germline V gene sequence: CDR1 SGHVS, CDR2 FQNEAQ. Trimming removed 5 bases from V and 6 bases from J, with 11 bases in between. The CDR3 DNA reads TGTGCCAGCAGCAGGGACCTAAGTCAGCCCCAGCATTTT. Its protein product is CASSRDLSQPQHF. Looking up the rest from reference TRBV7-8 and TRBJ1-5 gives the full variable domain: GAGVSQSPRYKVAKRGQDVALRCDPISGHVSLFWYQQALGQGPEFLTYFQNEAQLDKSGLPSDRFFAERPEGSVSTLKIQRTQQEDSAVYLCASSRDLSQPQHFGDGTRLSIL.

The CDR3 nucleotides read TGTGCCAGCAGCTCGGACCTAAGCACAGATACGCAGTATTTT. This gives the protein CASSSDLSTDTQYF. The chain combines TRBV9 with TRBJ2-3; no clear D. V was shortened by 4 bases and J by 0 bases, with 9 bases between the two germline ends. The CDR3 has 14 amino acids. Germline V gene data show CDR1 as SGDLS and CDR2 as YYNGEE.

The CDR3 DNA reads TGCGCCAGCAGCCAACAGGGGTCCGGGGAGCTGTTTTTT. This sequence encodes CASSQQGSGELFF. The chain combines TRBV5-1 with TRBJ2-2; TRBD1 matches 7 bases. Trimming removed 4 bases from V and 6 bases from J; junction bases left unmatched: 3. The CDR3 extends over 13 amino acids. Germline V CDR1 and CDR2: SGHRS, YFSETQ.

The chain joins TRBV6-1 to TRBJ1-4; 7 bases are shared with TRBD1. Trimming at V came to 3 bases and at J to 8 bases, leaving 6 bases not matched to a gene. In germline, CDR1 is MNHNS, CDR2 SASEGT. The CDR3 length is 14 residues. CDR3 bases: TGTGCCAGCAGTGACCCGGGACAGTCGGAAAAACTGTTTTTT. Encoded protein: CASSDPGQSEKLFF.

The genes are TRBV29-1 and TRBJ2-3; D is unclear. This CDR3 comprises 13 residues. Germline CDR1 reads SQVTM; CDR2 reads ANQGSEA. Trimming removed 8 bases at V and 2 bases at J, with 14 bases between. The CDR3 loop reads CSLVHGFTDTQYF. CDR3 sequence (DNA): TGCAGCCTTGTTCACGGGTTCACAGATACGCAGTATTTT.

The DNA of the CDR3 is TGTGCCAGCGGGGTACGGGGGTACGAGCAGTACTTC. Translated, it gives CASGVRGYEQYF. The rearrangement uses TRBV27 and TRBJ2-7, with a tentative D call TRBD2 (6 bases). V shed 8 bases and J shed 4 bases, with 12 bases lying between them. CDR3 length equals 12 residues. Germline V lookup: CDR1 MNHEY, CDR2 SMNVEV (reference sequence).

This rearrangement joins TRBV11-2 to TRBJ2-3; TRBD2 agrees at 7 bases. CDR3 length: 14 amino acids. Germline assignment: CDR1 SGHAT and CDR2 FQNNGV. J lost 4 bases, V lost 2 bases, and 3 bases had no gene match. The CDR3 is CASSLYRGADTQYF. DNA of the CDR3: TGTGCCAGCAGCTTATACCGGGGGGCAGATACGCAGTATTTT.

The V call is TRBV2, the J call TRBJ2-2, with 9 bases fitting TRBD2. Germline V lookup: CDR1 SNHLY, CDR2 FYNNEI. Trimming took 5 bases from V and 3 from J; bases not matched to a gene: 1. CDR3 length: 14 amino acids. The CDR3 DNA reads TGTGCCAGCAGTTGGACTAGCGACACCGGGGAGCTGTTTTTT. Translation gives CASSWTSDTGELFF.

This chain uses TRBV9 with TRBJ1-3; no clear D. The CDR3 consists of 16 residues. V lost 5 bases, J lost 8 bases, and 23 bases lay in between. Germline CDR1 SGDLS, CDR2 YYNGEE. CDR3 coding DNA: TGTGCCAGCAGTTGTACGGTAATCTCTGTAGTATACACCATATATTTT. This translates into CASSCTVISVVYTIYF.